This T cell receptor beta chain was recovered during a study (TCRdb year 2016). Library method: RT-PCR. The sequencer listed for this sample is Illumina MiSeq. TCRdb's own reprocessing of the public reads used fastp at Q25 and MiXCR and kept productive beta chains. Entries that share a CDR3 protein sequence are merged under the most common genes and DNA. The sample data list fewer than 800,000 distinct CDR3 sequences, and over 12% of these were observed just once. Around 3.3% of the sample is taken by the ten largest. In the case of this clonotype: Its antigen remains undetermined. No base quality values were provided; no much bigger clone lies one nucleotide off.

CDR1 and CDR2, per the germline V gene, are SGHVS and FNYEAQ. The germline ends are 9 bases apart after V is trimmed by 5 bases and J by 4 bases. The CDR3, from cysteine to phenylalanine, totals 12 residues. The kept DNA is CDR3 alone, 36 bases in frame from the first base. The receptor was isolated from a female donor in good health, serving as a healthy control. The specimen sequenced was memory CD4+ T cells from blood. The V gene is TRBV7-6 and the J gene is TRBJ2-7; tentative D gene TRBD2, with 6 bases matching. The bases are TGTGCCAGCAGCGGGCGGGAATACGAGCAGTACTTC. Translated, this is CASSGREYEQYF.